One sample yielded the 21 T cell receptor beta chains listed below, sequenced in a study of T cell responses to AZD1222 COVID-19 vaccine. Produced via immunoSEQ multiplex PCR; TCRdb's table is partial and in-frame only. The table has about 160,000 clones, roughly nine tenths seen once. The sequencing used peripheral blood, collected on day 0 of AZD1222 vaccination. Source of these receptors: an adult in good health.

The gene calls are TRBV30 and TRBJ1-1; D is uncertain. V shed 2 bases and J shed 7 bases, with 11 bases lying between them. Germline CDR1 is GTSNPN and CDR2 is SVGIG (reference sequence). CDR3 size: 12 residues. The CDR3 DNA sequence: TGTGCCTGGAGTCCCCTCAGCGGTGAAGCTTTCTTT. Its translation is CAWSPLSGEAFF.

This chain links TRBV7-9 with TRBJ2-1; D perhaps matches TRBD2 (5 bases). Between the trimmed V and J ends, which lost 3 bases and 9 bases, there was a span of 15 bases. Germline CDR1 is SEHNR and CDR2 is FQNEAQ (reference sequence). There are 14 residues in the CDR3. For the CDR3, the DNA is TGTGCCAGCAGCTTTGACGGCCCCAGCGGTGAGCAGTTCTTC. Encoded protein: CASSFDGPSGEQFF.

The CDR3 DNA reads as TGTGCCAGCAGCGCATCTGGGACTCCAACTAATGAAAAACTGTTTTTT. Residues: CASSASGTPTNEKLFF. The genes are TRBV9 and TRBJ1-4, with a weak D call TRBD1 (5 bases). With 3 bases removed from V and 0 bases from J, the gap between germline ends came to 12 bases. Germline values: CDR1 SGDLS, CDR2 YYNGEE. This CDR3 has 16 residues.

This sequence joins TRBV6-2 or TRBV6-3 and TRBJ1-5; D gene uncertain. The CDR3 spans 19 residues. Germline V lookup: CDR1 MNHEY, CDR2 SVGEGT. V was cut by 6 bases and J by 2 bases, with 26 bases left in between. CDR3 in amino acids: CASSPFETLLNGGNQPQHF. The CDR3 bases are TGTGCCAGCAGCCCCTTTGAGACTCTCCTTAATGGGGGCAATCAGCCCCAGCATTTT.

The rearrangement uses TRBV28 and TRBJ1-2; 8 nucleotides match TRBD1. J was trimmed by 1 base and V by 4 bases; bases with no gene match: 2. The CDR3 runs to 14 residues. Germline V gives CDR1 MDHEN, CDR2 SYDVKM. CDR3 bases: TGTGCCAGCAGTTCGACAGGGGTTAACTATGGCTACACCTTC. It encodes CASSSTGVNYGYTF.

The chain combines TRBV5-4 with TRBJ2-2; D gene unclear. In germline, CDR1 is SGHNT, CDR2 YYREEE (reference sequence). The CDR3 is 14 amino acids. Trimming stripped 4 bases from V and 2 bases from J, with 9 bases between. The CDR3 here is CASSRSLNTGELFF. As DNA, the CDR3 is TGTGCCAGCAGCCGGTCCCTAAACACCGGGGAGCTGTTTTTT.

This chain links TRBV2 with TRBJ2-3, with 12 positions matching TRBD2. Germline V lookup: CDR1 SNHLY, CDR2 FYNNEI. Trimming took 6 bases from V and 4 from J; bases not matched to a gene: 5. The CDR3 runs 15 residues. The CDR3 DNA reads TGTGCCAGCAGACTACTAGCGGGGGGAGCAGATACGCAGTATTTT. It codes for CASRLLAGGADTQYF.

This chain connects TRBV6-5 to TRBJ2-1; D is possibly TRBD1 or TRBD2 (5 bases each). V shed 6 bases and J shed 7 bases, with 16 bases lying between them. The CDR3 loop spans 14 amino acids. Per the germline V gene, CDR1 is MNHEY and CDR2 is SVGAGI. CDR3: CASSPPKGSNEQFF. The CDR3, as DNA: TGTGCCAGCAGCCCCCCGAAGGGGAGTAATGAGCAGTTCTTC.

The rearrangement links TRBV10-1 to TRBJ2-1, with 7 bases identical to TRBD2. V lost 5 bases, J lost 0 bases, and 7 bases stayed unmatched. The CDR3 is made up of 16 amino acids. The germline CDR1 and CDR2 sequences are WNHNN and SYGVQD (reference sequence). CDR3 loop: CASSRKRDGSYNEQFF. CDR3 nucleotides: TGCGCCAGCAGTAGGAAGCGGGATGGCTCCTACAATGAGCAGTTCTTC.

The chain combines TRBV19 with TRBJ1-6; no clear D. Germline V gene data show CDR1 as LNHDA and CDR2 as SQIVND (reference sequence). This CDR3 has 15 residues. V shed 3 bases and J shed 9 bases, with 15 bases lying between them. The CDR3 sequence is CASSIRREAVSPLHF. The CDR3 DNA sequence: TGTGCCAGTAGTATTCGGCGGGAAGCGGTTTCACCCCTCCACTTT.

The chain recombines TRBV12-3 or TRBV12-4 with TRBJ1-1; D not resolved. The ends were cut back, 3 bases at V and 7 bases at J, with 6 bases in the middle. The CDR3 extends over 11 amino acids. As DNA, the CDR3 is TGTGCCAGCAGTTTGTTGGGTGAAGCTTTCTTT. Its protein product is CASSLLGEAFF.

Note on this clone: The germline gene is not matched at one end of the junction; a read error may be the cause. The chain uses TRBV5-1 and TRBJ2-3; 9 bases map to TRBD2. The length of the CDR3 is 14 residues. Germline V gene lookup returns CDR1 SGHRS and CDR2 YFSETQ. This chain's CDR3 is CASSSGTSRDTQYF. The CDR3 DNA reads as TGCGCCAGCAGCTCAGGGACTAGCAGAGATACGCAGTATTTT.

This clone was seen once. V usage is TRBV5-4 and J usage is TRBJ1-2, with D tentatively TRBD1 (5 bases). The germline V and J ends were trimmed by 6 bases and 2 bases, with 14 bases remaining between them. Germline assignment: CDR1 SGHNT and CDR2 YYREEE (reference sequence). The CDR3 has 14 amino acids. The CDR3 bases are TGTGCCAGCAACAAGGGAGGGGACAACTATGGCTACACCTTC. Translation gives CASNKGGDNYGYTF. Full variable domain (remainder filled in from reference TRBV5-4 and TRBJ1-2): ETGVTQSPTHLIKTRGQQVTLRCSSQSGHNTVSWYQQALGQGPQFIFQYYREEENGRGNFPPRFSGLQFPNYSSELNVNALELDDSALYLCASNKGGDNYGYTFGSGTRLTVV.

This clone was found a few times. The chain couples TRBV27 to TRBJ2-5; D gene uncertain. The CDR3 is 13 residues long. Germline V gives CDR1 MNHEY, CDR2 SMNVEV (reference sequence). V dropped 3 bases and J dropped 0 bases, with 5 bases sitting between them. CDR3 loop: CASSFKYQETQYF. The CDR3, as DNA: TGTGCCAGCAGTTTTAAGTACCAAGAGACCCAGTACTTC.

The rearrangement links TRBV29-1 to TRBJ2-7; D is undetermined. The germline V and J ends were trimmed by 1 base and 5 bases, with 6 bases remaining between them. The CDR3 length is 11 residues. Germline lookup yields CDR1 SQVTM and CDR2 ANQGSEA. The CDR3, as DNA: TGCAGCGTTGAAGTCGTCAACGAGCAGTACTTC. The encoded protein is CSVEVVNEQYF.

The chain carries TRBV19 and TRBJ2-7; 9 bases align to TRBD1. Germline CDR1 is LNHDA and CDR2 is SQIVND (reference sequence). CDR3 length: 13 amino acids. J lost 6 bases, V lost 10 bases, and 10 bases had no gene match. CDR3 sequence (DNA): TGTGCCACCTCCGGGACAGGGTATAGCGAGCAGTACTTC. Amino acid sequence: CATSGTGYSEQYF.

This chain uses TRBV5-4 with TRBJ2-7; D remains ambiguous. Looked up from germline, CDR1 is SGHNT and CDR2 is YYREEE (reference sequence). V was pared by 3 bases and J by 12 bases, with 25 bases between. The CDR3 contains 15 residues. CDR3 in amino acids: CASSSSGRIILPSYF. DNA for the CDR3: TGTGCCAGCAGCTCCAGTGGACGGATAATATTGCCCTCGTACTTC.

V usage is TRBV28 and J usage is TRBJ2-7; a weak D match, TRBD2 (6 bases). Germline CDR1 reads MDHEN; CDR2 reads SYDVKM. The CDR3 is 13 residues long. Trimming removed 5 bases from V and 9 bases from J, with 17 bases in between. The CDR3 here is CASSLQGGVGQYF. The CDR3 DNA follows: TGTGCCAGCAGTCTCCAAGGAGGGGTAGGGCAGTACTTC.

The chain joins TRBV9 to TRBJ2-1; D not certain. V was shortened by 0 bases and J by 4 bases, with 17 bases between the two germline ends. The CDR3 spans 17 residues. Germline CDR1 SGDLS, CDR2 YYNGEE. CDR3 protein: CASSVEAQRPVYNEQFF. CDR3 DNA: TGTGCCAGCAGCGTAGAGGCCCAGCGCCCAGTATACAATGAGCAGTTCTTC.

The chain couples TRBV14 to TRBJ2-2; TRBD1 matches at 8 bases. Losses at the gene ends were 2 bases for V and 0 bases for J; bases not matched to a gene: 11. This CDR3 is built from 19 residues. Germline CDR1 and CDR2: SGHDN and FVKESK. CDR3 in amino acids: CASSQPGTGIPTNTGELFF. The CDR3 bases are TGTGCCAGCAGCCAACCCGGGACAGGAATCCCCACGAACACCGGGGAGCTGTTTTTT.

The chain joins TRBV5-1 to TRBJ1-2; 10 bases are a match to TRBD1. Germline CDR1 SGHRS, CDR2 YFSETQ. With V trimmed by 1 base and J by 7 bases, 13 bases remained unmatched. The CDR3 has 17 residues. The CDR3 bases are TGCGCCAGCAGCTTGCTTGGGGACAGGGGTTCCCCTCGTGGCTACACCTTC. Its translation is CASSLLGDRGSPRGYTF.